These 4 T cell receptor beta chains share one sample of origin, sequenced in a study of cytomegalovirus exposure and HLA in healthy donors. Primers included in the PCR were 60 Vbeta and 13 Jbeta primers. The data were produced by immunoSEQ multiplex PCR, yet TCRdb's version contains in-frame clones alone and is incomplete. The table lists approximately 85,000 clones, over 75% of them singletons. The material sequenced was PBMCs. The receptors come from a man younger than 40 in good health and CMV-seronegative.

This clone was detected once. The V call is TRBV29-1, the J call TRBJ1-2, with 9 bases lining up with TRBD1. Trimming cost V 4 bases and J 5 bases; bases outside gene matches: 5. The CDR3 loop spans 13 amino acids. Germline CDR1 and CDR2: SQVTM and ANQGSEA. The DNA for the CDR3 is TGCAGCGTTGTGACAGGGGGTCGGTATGGCTACACCTTC. Protein sequence: CSVVTGGRYGYTF.

The chain uses TRBV19 and TRBJ2-7; 9 bases line up with TRBD1. The CDR3 sequence is 15 residues long. V gave up 5 bases and J gave up 3 bases; unmatched junction bases: 8. From germline, CDR1 is LNHDA and CDR2 SQIVND (reference sequence). CDR3 coding DNA: TGTGCCAGTAGTCCGGGGACAGGGCGGGACTACGAGCAGTACTTC. As protein: CASSPGTGRDYEQYF.

The CDR3 DNA reads TGTGCCAGCAGTTTGTCCGGGGTCAATCAGCCCCAGCATTTT. This sequence encodes CASSLSGVNQPQHF. The genes are TRBV28 and TRBJ1-5; no clear D gene. The germline V gene encodes CDR1 MDHEN and CDR2 SYDVKM. CDR3 length: 14 amino acids. V lost 3 bases, J lost 3 bases, and 9 bases lay in between.

This clone was counted a few times. Here the CDR3 reads CASSALAGSQETQYF. The CDR3 DNA reads as TGTGCCAGCAGCGCTCTAGCGGGCTCGCAAGAGACCCAGTACTTC. The rearrangement uses TRBV6-1 and TRBJ2-5; 8 bases agree with TRBD2. CDR3 length: 15 amino acids. Germline assignment: CDR1 MNHNS and CDR2 SASEGT. Trimming removed 6 bases from V and 2 bases from J; junction bases left unmatched: 8.